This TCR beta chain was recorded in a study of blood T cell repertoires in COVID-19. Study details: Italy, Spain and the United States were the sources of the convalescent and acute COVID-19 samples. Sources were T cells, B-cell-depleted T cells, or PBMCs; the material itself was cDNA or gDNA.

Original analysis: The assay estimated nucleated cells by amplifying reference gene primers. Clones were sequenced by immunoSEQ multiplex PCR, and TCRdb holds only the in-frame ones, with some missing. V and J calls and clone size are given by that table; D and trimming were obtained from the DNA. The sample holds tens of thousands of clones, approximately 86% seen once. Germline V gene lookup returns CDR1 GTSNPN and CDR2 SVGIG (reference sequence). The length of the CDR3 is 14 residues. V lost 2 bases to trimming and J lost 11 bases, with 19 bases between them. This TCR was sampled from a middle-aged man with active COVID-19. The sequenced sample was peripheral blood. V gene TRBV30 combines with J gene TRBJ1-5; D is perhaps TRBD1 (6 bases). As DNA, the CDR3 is TGTGCCTGGAGTAACGGACAGTTGCAAGGGGCCCAGCATTTT. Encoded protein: CAWSNGQLQGAQHF.